The 10 T cell receptor beta chains below all came from one sample that was sequenced in a study of PD-1 blockade in classical Hodgkin lymphoma. The time point: newly diagnosed, previously untreated cHL patient sample. The protocol was immunoSEQ multiplex PCR, while the TCRdb copy is restricted to in-frame clones and leaves out a portion. The data contain about 30,000 clones, 90% to 95% of them singletons. The source material was peripheral blood mononuclear cells (PBMCs). The receptors come from a human donor with classical Hodgkin lymphoma.

This clone was picked up one time. This chain connects TRBV28 to TRBJ1-2; a possible D gene is TRBD1 (5 bases). Germline lookup yields CDR1 MDHEN and CDR2 SYDVKM. The CDR3 covers 12 residues. The V end lost 6 bases, the J end lost 2 bases, and 7 bases lay between the germline ends. CDR3 nucleotides: TGTGCCAGCAGCTCAGGGAACTATGGCTACACCTTC. It codes for CASSSGNYGYTF.

The chain combines TRBV10-3 with TRBJ2-1, with 14 bases fitting TRBD2. The CDR3 consists of 19 residues. Germline V gives CDR1 ENHRY, CDR2 SYGVKD. Trimming took 6 bases from V and 6 from J; bases not matched to a gene: 16. CDR3 loop: CAISPRGTSGRGSGNEQFF. The CDR3 coding sequence is TGTGCCATCAGCCCTCGGGGGACTAGCGGGAGAGGGAGCGGCAATGAGCAGTTCTTC.

V and J are TRBV19 and TRBJ2-7; the match to TRBD2 covers 9 bases. Germline V gives CDR1 LNHDA, CDR2 SQIVND (reference sequence). This CDR3 has 17 residues. V lost 2 bases to trimming and J lost 1 base; unmatched junction nucleotides: 9. CDR3 nucleotide sequence: TGTGCCAGTAGTATACTATGGCGGGAGGGCCGTTCCTACGAGCAGTACTTC. The encoded protein is CASSILWREGRSYEQYF.

The genes are TRBV11-2 and TRBJ2-1; possibly TRBD2 for D (6 bases). Trimming removed 1 base at V and 3 bases at J, with 13 bases between. CDR1 and CDR2 (germline): SGHAT, FQNNGV. This CDR3 comprises 16 residues. DNA for the CDR3: TGTGCCAGCAGCTTAGGGAAAGGGACTCGCTACAATGAGCAGTTCTTC. This codes for CASSLGKGTRYNEQFF.

The CDR3 region is CATSRDDGYTF. CDR3 bases: TGTGCCACCAGCAGAGATGATGGCTACACCTTC. This chain connects TRBV15 to TRBJ1-2; no clear D gene. Germline V gives CDR1 LNHNV, CDR2 YYDKDF (reference sequence). Trimming took 0 bases from V and 6 from J, leaving 2 bases between them. The CDR3 is made up of 11 amino acids. Filled out from reference TRBV15 and TRBJ1-2, the complete variable domain reads DAMVIQNPRYQVTQFGKPVTLSCSQTLNHNVMYWYQQKSSQAPKLLFHYYDKDFNNEADTPDNFQSRRPNTSFCFLDIRSPGLGDTAMYLCATSRDDGYTFGSGTRLTVV.

The chain links TRBV28 to TRBJ2-1; 7 bases align to TRBD1. The V and J ends lost 4 bases and 5 bases, in that order; junction bases with no gene match: 8. Per germline, CDR1 MDHEN and CDR2 SYDVKM. There are 15 residues in the CDR3. The DNA for the CDR3 is TGTGCCAGCAGTTCCACCGGGACAGCGAACAATGAGCAGTTCTTC. This encodes CASSSTGTANNEQFF.

The chain is built from TRBV28 and TRBJ2-7, with TRBD1 matching over 8 bases. The CDR3 is made up of 12 amino acids. The germline CDR1 and CDR2 sequences are MDHEN and SYDVKM. V shed 3 bases, J shed 6 bases, and the junction held 1 base outside the gene matches. The CDR3 here is CASSLTGAEQYF. As DNA, the CDR3 is TGTGCCAGCAGTTTGACAGGGGCCGAGCAGTACTTC. Looking up the rest from reference TRBV28 and TRBJ2-7 gives the full variable domain: DVKVTQSSRYLVKRTGEKVFLECVQDMDHENMFWYRQDPGLGLRLIYFSYDVKMKEKGDIPEGYSVSREKKERFSLILESASTNQTSMYLCASSLTGAEQYFGPGTRLTVT.

The chain uses TRBV6-5 and TRBJ2-7; possibly TRBD2 for D (5 bases). V lost 8 bases and J lost 4, with 18 bases in between. CDR3 length: 14 amino acids. Germline V gene sequence: CDR1 MNHEY, CDR2 SVGAGI. In DNA, the CDR3 is TGTGCCAGCCGGGTGGCGGAAAGAGGGTACGAGCAGTACTTC. It translates to CASRVAERGYEQYF.

CDR3 sequence reads: CASSFYGTGYGYTF. CDR3 coding DNA: TGTGCCAGCAGCTTTTACGGGACCGGGTATGGCTACACCTTC. The chain combines TRBV7-2 with TRBJ1-2, with D possibly matching TRBD1 (5 bases). CDR3 size: 14 residues. The germline CDR1 and CDR2 sequences are SGHTA and FQGNSA. The V end was cut by 3 bases, the J end by 5 bases, with 13 bases between.

The chain is built from TRBV27 and TRBJ2-5; maybe TRBD2 (7 bases). The V end was cut by 1 base, the J end by 2 bases, with 11 bases between. Germline CDR1 MNHEY, CDR2 SMNVEV (reference sequence). The CDR3 covers 15 residues. The CDR3: CASSLWGGIQETQYF. Here the CDR3 DNA reads TGTGCCAGCAGTTTATGGGGGGGCATTCAAGAGACCCAGTACTTC.